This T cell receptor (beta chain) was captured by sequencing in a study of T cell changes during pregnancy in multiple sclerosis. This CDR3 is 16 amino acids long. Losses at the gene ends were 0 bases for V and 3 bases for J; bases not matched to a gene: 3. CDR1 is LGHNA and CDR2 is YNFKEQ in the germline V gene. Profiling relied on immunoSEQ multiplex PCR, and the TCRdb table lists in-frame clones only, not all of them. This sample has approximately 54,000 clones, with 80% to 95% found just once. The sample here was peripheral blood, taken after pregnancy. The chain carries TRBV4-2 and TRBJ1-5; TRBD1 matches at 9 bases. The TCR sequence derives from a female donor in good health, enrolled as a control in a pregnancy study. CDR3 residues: CASSQEDRGVNQPQHF. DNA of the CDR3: TGTGCCAGCAGCCAAGAGGACAGGGGCGTCAATCAGCCCCAGCATTTT.